The 27 T cell receptor beta chains in this list originate from one sample, sequenced in a study of blood T cell repertoires in COVID-19 (dated by TCRdb to the early 2020s). Library preparation employed the immunoSEQ multiplex PCR assay. TCRdb obtained this table from immuneACCESS and retained in-frame rearrangements with V and J assigned. These tables miss some clones; where compared with another copy, unresolved V genes account for less than half of the shortfall, and the remainder is unexplained. In this sample the table shows 140,000 to 150,000 clones, around 87% of which occur a single time. Jointly, the top ten make up roughly 4% of the sample. The sample taken for sequencing was PBMCs or T cells enriched from blood (not recorded which). The receptors were sampled from a middle-aged woman who had been exposed to COVID-19.

This rearrangement joins TRBV28 to TRBJ1-2; the D gene is possibly TRBD1 (5 bases). The CDR3 sequence is 13 residues long. Germline V lookup: CDR1 MDHEN, CDR2 SYDVKM. V dropped 7 bases and J dropped 0 bases, with 9 bases sitting between them. For the CDR3, the DNA is TGTGCCAGCATGCGGACAACTAACTATGGCTACACCTTC. Protein product: CASMRTTNYGYTF.

The rearrangement joins TRBV29-1 to TRBJ1-2; maybe TRBD1 (5 bases). Trimming stripped 0 bases from V and 5 bases from J, with 19 bases between. CDR3 length: 16 residues. Germline assignment: CDR1 SQVTM and CDR2 ANQGSEA. The CDR3 reads CSVEDLVREGMYGYTF. CDR3 nucleotide sequence: TGCAGCGTTGAAGATCTGGTGAGGGAGGGGATGTATGGCTACACCTTC.

This chain joins TRBV6-5 and TRBJ2-7; TRBD1 agrees at 10 bases. With 4 bases clipped from V and 2 bases from J, the junction kept 2 bases outside the gene matches. The CDR3 is 14 residues long. Germline V gives CDR1 MNHEY, CDR2 SVGAGI. CDR3 sequence (DNA): TGTGCCAGCAGTTGGGGGACAGGGGCCTACGAGCAGTACTTC. Amino acid sequence: CASSWGTGAYEQYF.

The genes are TRBV7-9 and TRBJ2-5; 9 bases agree with TRBD1. Germline V CDR1 and CDR2: SEHNR, FQNEAQ (reference sequence). The CDR3 runs to 15 residues. The trim removed 5 bases at V and 9 bases at J, leaving 13 bases unmatched. The CDR3 protein is CASSDTGTGSVAQYF. The CDR3, as DNA: TGTGCCAGCAGCGACACCGGGACAGGGTCTGTGGCCCAGTACTTC.

CDR3 in DNA: TGCGCCAGCAGTGAGTCGGCGGGAGGGGCAGATACGCAGTATTTT. It encodes CASSESAGGADTQYF. This rearrangement joins TRBV10-2 to TRBJ2-3; 9 bases align to TRBD2. The CDR3 covers 15 residues. Germline values: CDR1 WSHSY, CDR2 SAAADI. V lost 0 bases to trimming and J lost 4 bases; unmatched junction nucleotides: 2.

The chain uses TRBV6-2 or TRBV6-3 and TRBJ2-5, with TRBD1 matching 9 bases. With V trimmed by 5 bases and J by 5 bases, 15 bases remained unmatched. Germline values: CDR1 MNHEY, CDR2 SVGEGT. This CDR3 spans 17 amino acids. CDR3 nucleotide sequence: TGTGCCAGCAGTGACGCGGGGGACAGGGCCACGGGGGAGACCCAGTACTTC. It yields the protein CASSDAGDRATGETQYF.

The V call is TRBV11-2, the J call TRBJ2-1; 9 bases align to TRBD2. V dropped 5 bases and J dropped 8; count of bases not matched to a gene: 13. Germline V gene sequence: CDR1 SGHAT, CDR2 FQNNGV. This CDR3 spans 16 amino acids. CDR3 sequence (DNA): TGTGCCAGCAGCATTATTTGGCGGGAGGGCGACGATGAGCAGTTCTTC. Encoded protein: CASSIIWREGDDEQFF. The full variable domain, rest sourced from reference TRBV11-2 and TRBJ2-1, is EAGVAQSPRYKIIEKRQSVAFWCNPISGHATLYWYQQILGQGPKLLIQFQNNGVVDDSQLPKDRFSAERLKGVDSTLKIQPAKLEDSAVYLCASSIIWREGDDEQFFGPGTRLTVL.

The chain carries TRBV7-2 and TRBJ2-7, with unresolved D. V was shortened by 5 bases and J by 2 bases, with 4 bases between the two germline ends. The V gene's germline CDR1 is SGHTA and CDR2 FQGNSA. The CDR3 consists of 11 residues. The CDR3 DNA is TGTGCCAGCAGCCCTGCCTACGAGCAGTACTTC. It translates to CASSPAYEQYF.

The sample holds one count of this clone. The rearrangement links TRBV11-2 to TRBJ2-3; 11 bases line up with TRBD2. CDR1 is SGHAT and CDR2 is FQNNGV in the germline V gene. V trimming: 2 bases; J trimming: 5 bases; junction bases outside the gene matches: 6. This CDR3 contains 16 residues. CDR3 region: CASSLRLAGSIDTQYF. The DNA for the CDR3 is TGTGCCAGCAGCTTACGACTAGCGGGGTCGATAGATACGCAGTATTTT.

Of note for this clone: It is likely a read error, because the conserved phenylalanine at the end of the CDR3 is missing. The limits of the CDR3 on the DNA are not certain, so only TCRdb's listed CDR3 is given. V usage is TRBV5-1 and J usage is TRBJ2-7; the table's D call, TRBD1, has no DNA check behind it. The CDR3 numbers 11 amino acids, ends counted. Germline CDR1 reads SGHRS; CDR2 reads YFSETQ. CDR3 sequence reads: CASTPEGAGFL.

The chain combines TRBV7-9 with TRBJ2-1, with 8 bases fitting TRBD2. This CDR3 is built from 14 residues. The V gene end was trimmed by 5 bases and the J gene end by 7 bases; junction bases not matched to a gene: 7. In germline, CDR1 is SEHNR, CDR2 FQNEAQ (reference sequence). This CDR3 is CASSGTSLPNEQFF. The CDR3 DNA reads TGTGCCAGCAGCGGGACTAGTCTTCCGAATGAGCAGTTCTTC.

The V and J genes are TRBV28 and TRBJ2-6; D unresolved. Germline V gene lookup returns CDR1 MDHEN and CDR2 SYDVKM. V was clipped by 8 bases and J by 3 bases, with 11 bases between them. This CDR3 is 14 amino acids long. The CDR3 here is CASAYGYGANVLTF. The CDR3 region has the DNA TGTGCCAGCGCCTACGGGTATGGGGCCAACGTCCTGACTTTC.

The CDR3 bases are TGTGCCAGCAGTCTGAGTCCCCGAGGCACTGAAGCTTTCTTT. It yields the protein CASSLSPRGTEAFF. The rearrangement joins TRBV27 to TRBJ1-1; no reliable D call. CDR1 and CDR2 (germline): MNHEY, SMNVEV (reference sequence). Trimming took off 5 bases at V and 4 bases at J, with 14 bases between the two ends. The CDR3 contains 14 residues.

This chain connects TRBV28 to TRBJ1-5; 11 positions agree with TRBD1. CDR3 size: 16 residues. Per the germline V gene, CDR1 is MDHEN and CDR2 is SYDVKM. Trimming took 4 bases from V and 9 from J; bases not matched to a gene: 11. CDR3 amino acids: CASSSRGTGGLGPQHF. The CDR3 DNA reads TGTGCCAGCAGTTCTCGCGGGACAGGGGGTCTGGGGCCCCAGCATTTT.

This chain connects TRBV11-3 to TRBJ1-1; the D is unclear. CDR1 and CDR2 (germline): SGHNT, YENEEA. The CDR3 has 16 amino acids. The V end lost 4 bases, the J end lost 0 bases, and 15 bases lay between the germline ends. The CDR3 spells CASSSGGTRMNTEAFF. In DNA form, the CDR3 reads TGTGCCAGCAGCTCGGGAGGAACTAGGATGAACACTGAAGCTTTCTTT.

CDR3 DNA sequence: TGTGCCAGCAGTTTATCCCCGGAGCAGTTCTTC. Its protein is CASSLSPEQFF. The chain uses TRBV28 and TRBJ2-1; D is uncertain. Germline CDR1 reads MDHEN; CDR2 reads SYDVKM. Trimming cost V 1 base and J 10 bases, with 5 bases left between them. The CDR3 covers 11 residues.

This chain connects TRBV18 to TRBJ1-4; D unclear. This CDR3 is built from 13 residues. The V end was cut by 5 bases, the J end by 6 bases, with 10 bases between. Germline V CDR1 and CDR2: KGHSH, LQKENI. The CDR3 nucleotides read TGTGCCAGCTCATATGAGTCGGATGAAAAACTGTTTTTT. The encoded protein is CASSYESDEKLFF.

The J gene is TRBJ1-1, the V gene TRBV7-3; TRBD1 matches 7 bases. The germline gives CDR1 SGHTA, CDR2 FQGTGA. The CDR3 spans 13 residues. V shed 6 bases and J 5 bases; nucleotides not matched to a gene: 6. The CDR3 DNA reads TGTGCCAGCAGGGAGGGGGCAGAAACTGAAGCTTTCTTT. Its translation: CASREGAETEAFF.

The chain joins TRBV7-9 to TRBJ2-7, with 9 bases aligning to TRBD1. CDR1 and CDR2 from the germline V gene are SEHNR and FQNEAQ (reference sequence). The CDR3 is made up of 15 amino acids. V lost 5 bases, J lost 6 bases, and 11 bases stayed unmatched. The CDR3 DNA reads TGTGCCAGCAGCCGAACACAGGGGGCGCCCGGCGAGCAGTACTTC. Its translation: CASSRTQGAPGEQYF.

The rearrangement links TRBV19 to TRBJ1-2, with D perhaps TRBD1 (5 bases). The CDR3 spans 12 residues. Germline V gene data show CDR1 as LNHDA and CDR2 as SQIVND (reference sequence). V dropped 7 bases and J dropped 4 bases, with 10 bases sitting between them. The CDR3 here is CASTTGSYGYTF. The CDR3 nucleotides are TGTGCCAGTACTACAGGCTCCTATGGCTACACCTTC. Combining the CDR3 with reference TRBV19 and TRBJ1-2 gives the whole variable domain DGGITQSPKYLFRKEGQNVTLSCEQNLNHDAMYWYRQDPGQGLRLIYYSQIVNDFQKGDIAEGYSVSREKKESFPLTVTSAQKNPTAFYLCASTTGSYGYTFGSGTRLTVV.

This rearrangement joins TRBV6-5 to TRBJ1-6; D call uncertain. V was clipped by 5 bases and J by 7 bases, with 12 bases between them. The CDR3 has 14 amino acids. Germline CDR1 and CDR2: MNHEY and SVGAGI. The CDR3 DNA is TGTGCCAGCAGTCCCCAGGTCCTAAATTCACCCCTCCACTTT. It specifies CASSPQVLNSPLHF.

The V gene is TRBV4-1, the J gene TRBJ2-1, with D possibly matching TRBD2 (7 bases). CDR3 size: 15 residues. Per the germline V gene, CDR1 is MGHRA and CDR2 is YSYEKL. The V end lost 1 base, the J end lost 2 bases, and 9 bases lay between the germline ends. The CDR3 spells CASSQGGGAYNEQFF. Here the CDR3 DNA reads TGCGCCAGCAGCCAAGGAGGGGGGGCCTACAATGAGCAGTTCTTC.

The chain links TRBV10-3 to TRBJ2-7, with 10 bases lining up with TRBD1. This CDR3 region has 18 residues. Trimming took 6 bases from V and 0 from J; bases not matched to a gene: 14. The germline V gene has CDR1 ENHRY and CDR2 SYGVKD. The CDR3 nucleotides read TGTGCCATCAGGGGTGGTGGGACAGGGGCGCATGCCTCCTACGAGCAGTACTTC. Translation: CAIRGGGTGAHASYEQYF.

V is TRBV28 and J is TRBJ2-1, with D possibly matching TRBD2 (6 bases). Between the trimmed V and J ends, which lost 10 bases and 4 bases, there was a span of 14 bases. The germline V gene has CDR1 MDHEN and CDR2 SYDVKM. The CDR3 length is 13 residues. The CDR3 is CATWGTPYNEQFF. CDR3 nucleotide sequence: TGTGCCACCTGGGGGACTCCTTACAATGAGCAGTTCTTC.

For the CDR3, the DNA is TGTGCCAGTAGTAACAGGGGGAGGGCCGGCACAGATACGCAGTATTTT. Translated, it gives CASSNRGRAGTDTQYF. The chain carries TRBV19 and TRBJ2-3, with D possibly matching TRBD1 (8 bases). Germline lookup yields CDR1 LNHDA and CDR2 SQIVND (reference sequence). The CDR3 has 16 residues. Trimming removed 4 bases from V and 1 base from J, with 15 bases in between.

This clone was seen a few times. The chain is built from TRBV4-3 and TRBJ2-1; 10 nucleotides line up with TRBD1. The CDR3 is made up of 13 amino acids. The germline V gene has CDR1 LGHNA and CDR2 YSLEER. The ends lost 0 bases at V and 16 bases at J; junction bases unmatched: 6. The CDR3 DNA sequence: TGCGCCAGCAGCCAAGATAGGGACAGGGGAGTATTCTTC. It yields the protein CASSQDRDRGVFF.

This rearrangement joins TRBV6-5 to TRBJ1-2; the D is unclear. Deletions cut 6 bases from V and 3 bases from J, with 17 bases between. Germline values: CDR1 MNHEY, CDR2 SVGAGI. CDR3 length: 15 amino acids. CDR3 region: CASRSWISWDYGYTF. CDR3 DNA: TGTGCCAGCAGGTCCTGGATTAGCTGGGACTATGGCTACACCTTC.